These T cell receptor beta chains were read from a single sample in a study of cytotoxic CD8 clonotypes in ibrutinib-treated CLL. TCRdb's copy holds only in-frame clones and misses some; the assay was immunoSEQ multiplex PCR. The table lists approximately 320,000 clones, roughly 70% of them singletons. The specimen was PBMCs, collected after 36 months of ibrutinib treatment. Every receptor here comes from a human donor with chronic lymphocytic leukemia. Both conserved end residues are part of each CDR3. D genes are given only for firm matches. Clone size is shown for a subset of rows, as once, few, many or a class of expanded clone.

D,J,V,size,DNA,CDR3
TRBD1,TRBJ2-7,TRBV11-2,NA,TGTGCCAGCAGCTTGTCGGGACAGGGCGTTTACGAGCAGTACTTC,CASSLSGQGVYEQYF
NA,TRBJ1-4,TRBV28,NA,TGTGCCAGCAGTTTGGGGACGGCAGTTAATGAAAAACTGTTTTTT,CASSLGTAVNEKLFF
NA,TRBJ2-5,TRBV18,NA,TGTGCCAGCTCACACGACAGTTGGGAGACCCAGTACTTC,CASSHDSWETQYF
NA,TRBJ2-1,TRBV5-6,NA,TGTGCCAGCAGCAAAGACCGGGACCTCCTTTCCTACAATGAGCAGTTCTTC,CASSKDRDLLSYNEQFF
NA,TRBJ2-5,TRBV5-4,NA,TGTGCCAGCAGCACTCTAGCGAAGGTACAAGAGACCCAGTACTTC,CASSTLAKVQETQYF
NA,TRBJ2-5,TRBV9,few,TGTGCCAGCAGCCTCTCCGGGGGGCGGGAGACCCAGTACTTC,CASSLSGGRETQYF
NA,TRBJ2-7,TRBV19,few,TGTGCCAGTACCGGGACTGGCGACGAGCAGTACTTC,CASTGTGDEQYF
NA,TRBJ1-2,TRBV6-5,NA,TGTGCCAGCAGTTACCGTCTCGACTCCTACTATGGCTACACCTTC,CASSYRLDSYYGYTF
NA,TRBJ2-3,TRBV27,NA,TGTGCCAGCAGAAGCACAGATACGCAGTATTTT,CASRSTDTQYF
NA,TRBJ1-1,TRBV6-1,NA,TGTGCCAGCAGTGAATTACAGCTAACTGAAGCTTTCTTT,CASSELQLTEAFF
NA,TRBJ2-2,TRBV6-6,NA,TGTGCCAGCAGGGGACAAACGAACACCGGGGAGCTGTTTTTT,CASRGQTNTGELFF
TRBD2,TRBJ2-7,TRBV28,once,TGTGCCAGCATGCGTGGCGGGAGCTCCTACGAGCAGTACTTC,CASMRGGSSYEQYF
NA,TRBJ1-3,TRBV6-1,few,TGTGCCAGCAGTATCGACAACTACTCTGGAAACACCATATATTTT,CASSIDNYSGNTIYF
TRBD1,TRBJ1-4,TRBV29-1,NA,TGCAGCGTTGAAGGCCCCGGGACAGGGCGTGAAAAACTGTTTTTT,CSVEGPGTGREKLFF
NA,TRBJ2-3,TRBV7-9,NA,TGTGCCAGCAGCTTAAGCATGGGACCCCCGGGCACAGATACGCAGTATTTT,CASSLSMGPPGTDTQYF
NA,TRBJ2-7,TRBV5-8,NA,TGTGCCAGCAGCTTGAGTAGCTCCTACGAGCAGTACTTC,CASSLSSSYEQYF
NA,TRBJ1-5,TRBV27,NA,TGTGCCAGCAGTTTATTAGGAACAGGATATAGCAATCAGCCCCAGCATTTT,CASSLLGTGYSNQPQHF
NA,TRBJ2-5,TRBV9,few,TGTGCCAGCAGCGTAGTGTCAGGGGTGGAGACCCAGTACTTC,CASSVVSGVETQYF
TRBD1,TRBJ1-2,TRBV10-3,few,TGTGCCAACAAGGGACAGGGGGATGGCTACACCTTC,CANKGQGDGYTF
NA,TRBJ2-7,TRBV5-4,NA,TGTGCCAGCAGCTTAAAGAGCCGTGAGGACAACGAGCAGTACTTC,CASSLKSREDNEQYF
NA,TRBJ2-5,TRBV29-1,NA,TGCAGCGTTTCCTCCTTCATTCAAGGACAGAAGAGGGAAGAGACCCAGTACTTC,CSVSSFIQGQKREETQYF
NA,TRBJ2-5,TRBV4-2,NA,TGTGCCAGCAGCTCCCCCCTCGACGCGGATAACCAAGAGACCCAGTACTTC,CASSSPLDADNQETQYF
TRBD1,TRBJ2-1,TRBV29-1,NA,TGCAGCTCCCGTGCTGGACAGGGGGTCAATGAGCAGTTCTTC,CSSRAGQGVNEQFF
NA,TRBJ1-5,TRBV7-6,NA,TGTGCCAGCAGCTTTAGTGCAGGGCCCCAGCATTTT,CASSFSAGPQHF
NA,TRBJ1-2,TRBV6-5,NA,TGTGCCAGCAGTTACTCGGGTGGGGATGGCTACACCTTC,CASSYSGGDGYTF
NA,TRBJ1-2,TRBV10-3,hyperexpanded,TGTGCCATCAAGCCCTGGGGGAACTATGGCTACACCTTC,CAIKPWGNYGYTF
TRBD1,TRBJ2-3,TRBV7-8,NA,TGTGCCAGCAGCTTAAGGCGGCGGCCACAGGGGACAGATACGCAGTATTTT,CASSLRRRPQGTDTQYF
NA,TRBJ2-7,TRBV27,NA,TGTGCCAGCAGCAGGAGGGGGCGCATAGGGGAGCAGTACTTC,CASSRRGRIGEQYF
NA,TRBJ2-2,TRBV28,NA,TGTGCCAGCAGTTTGGGGGTTGGGGAGCTGTTTTTT,CASSLGVGELFF
TRBD2,TRBJ2-7,TRBV7-2,few,TGTGCCAGCAGCCACAAGGGACTAGCGACCAACGAGCAGTACTTC,CASSHKGLATNEQYF
TRBD2,TRBJ2-3,TRBV5-1,NA,TGCGCCAGCAGCTTGGTTGGGGGAGGGCCCAGGGATACGCAGTATTTT,CASSLVGGGPRDTQYF
TRBD2,TRBJ2-7,TRBV19,NA,TGTGCCAGTAGTATACTGCGCGGGAGCTCCTACGAGCAGTACTTC,CASSILRGSSYEQYF
TRBD1,TRBJ2-7,TRBV19,NA,TGTGCCAGTAGTATAAGACAGGGGAGTTCCTACGAGCAGTACTTC,CASSIRQGSSYEQYF
TRBD2,TRBJ2-1,TRBV7-8,NA,TGTGCCAGCAGCTTAGCGAGGACTAGCGGTCTGTTTAAGCAGTTCTTC,CASSLARTSGLFKQFF
TRBD2,TRBJ2-3,TRBV29-1,NA,TGCAGCGTTAGAGCGGGGGTCGATACGCAGTATTTT,CSVRAGVDTQYF
NA,TRBJ2-3,TRBV9,NA,TGTGCCAGCAGCCCACGCCGGGGCAGGGGCGCAGATACGCAGTATTTT,CASSPRRGRGADTQYF
TRBD2,TRBJ2-3,TRBV7-9,NA,TGTGCCAGCAGCTCAGGATGGCTAGCGGGAGGGCCCACAGATACGCAGTATTTT,CASSSGWLAGGPTDTQYF
TRBD2,TRBJ2-1,TRBV11-2,NA,TGTGCCAGCAGCCCTGGGACTATCAATGAGCAGTTCTTC,CASSPGTINEQFF
NA,TRBJ2-4,TRBV2,NA,TGTGCCAGCAGTGTTCGGGGTAACCGGGGGAACAAAAACATTCAGTACTTC,CASSVRGNRGNKNIQYF